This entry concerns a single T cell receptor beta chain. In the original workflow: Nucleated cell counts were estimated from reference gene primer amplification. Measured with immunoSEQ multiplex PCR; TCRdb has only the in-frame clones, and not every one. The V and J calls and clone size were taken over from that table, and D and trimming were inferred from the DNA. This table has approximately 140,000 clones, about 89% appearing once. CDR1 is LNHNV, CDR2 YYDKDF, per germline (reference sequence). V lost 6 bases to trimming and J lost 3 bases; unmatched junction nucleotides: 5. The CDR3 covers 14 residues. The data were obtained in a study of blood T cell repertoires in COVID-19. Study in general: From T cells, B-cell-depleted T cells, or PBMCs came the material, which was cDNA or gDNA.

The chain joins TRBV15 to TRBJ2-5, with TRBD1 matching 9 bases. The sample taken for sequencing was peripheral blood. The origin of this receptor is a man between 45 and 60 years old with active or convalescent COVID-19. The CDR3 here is CATSRDRAKETQYF. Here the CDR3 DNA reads TGTGCCACCAGTAGGGACAGGGCGAAAGAGACCCAGTACTTC.